The rows below give T cell receptor beta chains drawn from one sample of a study of T cells in localized non-small cell lung cancer. The repertoire was sequenced with immunoSEQ multiplex PCR; TCRdb's copy has only in-frame clones and lacks some. The repertoire holds some 1,500 clones, more than 20% seen once, with 15% to 20% in the top ten. Specimen: lung tumor tissue, collected before any cancer treatment. These receptors originate from a male donor aged 60 or older with stage II squamous cell lung carcinoma. The CDR3 runs from the conserved cysteine through the conserved F or W. A D gene is named only where the DNA matches it firmly. Clone size appears in some rows only: once, few, many, or a class for an expanded clone.

TGTGCCACCAGCGTCTTACAGGGGGGCAATCAGCCCCAGCATTTT | CATSVLQGGNQPQHF | TRBD1 | NA | TRBJ1-5 | TRBV15
TGTGCCAGCAGTGAGCAGGGACAGGGGGCAAACACCATATATTTT | CASSEQGQGANTIYF | TRBD1 | NA | TRBJ1-3 | TRBV9
TGTGCCAGCAGCTTCCTTTCGGGTCCCGGGGAGCTGTTTTTT | CASSFLSGPGELFF | NA | large | TRBJ2-2 | TRBV11-3
TGTGCCAGCAGCTTGGACAGCCCTTTTCAAGAGACCCAGTACTTC | CASSLDSPFQETQYF | NA | NA | TRBJ2-5 | TRBV7-6
TGTGCCAGCAGCTCTAGCCCCGGCCCCAATCAGCCCCAGCATTTT | CASSSSPGPNQPQHF | NA | medium-sized | TRBJ1-5 | TRBV11-3
TGTGCCAGCAGTCTTCCGGGACTAGCGGAATTCGAGCAGTACTTC | CASSLPGLAEFEQYF | TRBD2 | medium-sized | TRBJ2-7 | TRBV11-3
TGTGCCAGCAGCCAAGAATGGCGGAACACTGAAGCTTTCTTT | CASSQEWRNTEAFF | NA | large | TRBJ1-1 | TRBV14
TGTGCCAGTACGGAAGGGTTCCTTAACTATGGCTACACCTTC | CASTEGFLNYGYTF | NA | once | TRBJ1-2 | TRBV19
TGCGCCAGCAGCTTGGGCCGACTAGCGGGGGGGCTCTACGAGCAGTACTTC | CASSLGRLAGGLYEQYF | TRBD2 | NA | TRBJ2-7 | TRBV5-1
TGTGCCAGCAGCCCCGAGGGCCAGGGTATCGAGCAGTACTTC | CASSPEGQGIEQYF | NA | NA | TRBJ2-7 | TRBV11-3
TGTGCCAGTAGTATAGCTACGGCAACAGGGGTGGTCACCGGGGAGCTGTTTTTT | CASSIATATGVVTGELFF | TRBD1 | NA | TRBJ2-2 | TRBV19
TGTGCCAGCAGTAGACAGGGAGGTAGCTACGAGCAGTACTTC | CASSRQGGSYEQYF | NA | few | TRBJ2-7 | TRBV6-8
TGCGCCAGCAGCCAAGGGGGGACAGGGGCAGCGGGTGCCTACGAGCAGTACTTC | CASSQGGTGAAGAYEQYF | NA | NA | TRBJ2-7 | TRBV1
TGCGCCAGCAGCTCCCAAGACGTGCCAAAAGCTTTCTTT | CASSSQDVPKAFF | NA | few | TRBJ1-1 | TRBV23-1
TGTGCCAGTAGTGGACAGGTAAACACTGAAGCTTTCTTT | CASSGQVNTEAFF | TRBD1 | large | TRBJ1-1 | TRBV19
TGTGCCAGCAGCCCCCGGACGACTAACTACAATGAGCAGTTCTTC | CASSPRTTNYNEQFF | NA | few | TRBJ2-1 | TRBV14
TGTGCCAGCAGTTCCGGGACAGAGCACACCGGGGAGCTGTTTTTT | CASSSGTEHTGELFF | TRBD1 | medium-sized | TRBJ2-2 | TRBV6-8
TGTGCCAGCAGTGGACAAGGTCTGAACACTGAAGCTTTCTTT | CASSGQGLNTEAFF | NA | NA | TRBJ1-1 | TRBV6-8
TGCGCCAGCAGGCCGGGACAGGGGGAAAACTATGGCTACACCTTC | CASRPGQGENYGYTF | TRBD1 | NA | TRBJ1-2 | TRBV10-2
TGCGCCACTACAGAGGGCAGCGCGAACACCGGGGAGCTGTTTTTT | CATTEGSANTGELFF | NA | few | TRBJ2-2 | TRBV10-2
TGCAGCGTTGCCTCGACGGATAACATTCAGTACTTC | CSVASTDNIQYF | NA | NA | TRBJ2-4 | TRBV29-1
TGTGCCAGCAGGCAGACAGTCGGATCCTACGAGCAGTACTTC | CASRQTVGSYEQYF | NA | medium-sized | TRBJ2-7 | TRBV11-3
TGCGCCAGCACCCTCGGACAGGGGTGGGATGGCTACACCTTC | CASTLGQGWDGYTF | TRBD1 | few | TRBJ1-2 | TRBV5-1
TGTGCCAGCAGCTTCGACAGGGGGGCGGAGACCCAGTACTTC | CASSFDRGAETQYF | TRBD1 | NA | TRBJ2-5 | TRBV11-3
TGCGCCAGCAGCCCGGGACAGGGGGCGCGGGGCTATGGCTACACCTTC | CASSPGQGARGYGYTF | TRBD1 | few | TRBJ1-2 | TRBV4-1
TGTGCCTGGACCCCAGGGGATCGGTCACCCCTCCACTTT | CAWTPGDRSPLHF | NA | NA | TRBJ1-6 | TRBV30
TGTGCCAGCAGCTTAGGACAGGGGGTATCCACTAATGAAAAACTGTTTTTT | CASSLGQGVSTNEKLFF | TRBD1 | medium-sized | TRBJ1-4 | TRBV11-3
TGTGCCAGCAGTTACAATAGCGGGGGGGGAACAGATACGCAGTATTTT | CASSYNSGGGTDTQYF | TRBD2 | NA | TRBJ2-3 | TRBV6-8
TGTGCCAGCAGTCCGAGCCTAGCGAATGTACCCTACGAGCAGTACTTC | CASSPSLANVPYEQYF | NA | few | TRBJ2-7 | TRBV6-8
TGCGCCAGCAGCTTGCAGGGGCTTGGCACTGAAGCTTTCTTT | CASSLQGLGTEAFF | NA | NA | TRBJ1-1 | TRBV5-1
TGTGCCAGCAGTTTTGTGAGCACCTCATTCGGAAACACCATATATTTT | CASSFVSTSFGNTIYF | NA | NA | TRBJ1-3 | TRBV28
TGCGCCAGCAGTCGGACTAGCGGGGGGCATGAGCAGTTCTTC | CASSRTSGGHEQFF | TRBD2 | NA | TRBJ2-1 | TRBV23-1
TGTGCCAGCAGGGCGGGACAGCCCTCTGGAAACACCATATATTTT | CASRAGQPSGNTIYF | TRBD1 | large | TRBJ1-3 | TRBV28
TGTGCAAGTCGCTATCGACCTGACACCGGGGAGCTGTTTTTT | CASRYRPDTGELFF | NA | medium-sized | TRBJ2-2 | TRBV12-2
TGTGCCAGCAGCTCAGGGGCCACCTCACCCTACGAGCAGTACTTC | CASSSGATSPYEQYF | NA | NA | TRBJ2-7 | TRBV11-3
TGTGCCAGCAGCTTGGGACAAGACAATGAAAAACTGTTTTTT | CASSLGQDNEKLFF | NA | large | TRBJ1-4 | TRBV11-3
TGTGCCAGCTCACCACCGGGACAGCAGGGTGAAAAACTGTTTTTT | CASSPPGQQGEKLFF | TRBD1 | few | TRBJ1-4 | TRBV18
TGTGCCAGCTCGACCGGGACAGGTATCGGCATTTATAATTCACCCCTCCACTTT | CASSTGTGIGIYNSPLHF | TRBD1 | NA | TRBJ1-6 | TRBV18
TGTGCCTGGAGTGTAAGGCAGCAGGGGACTGGCTACACCTTC | CAWSVRQQGTGYTF | NA | large | TRBJ1-2 | TRBV30
TGTGCCAGCAGTTTCTTAGGCTCTGGGGCCAACGTCCTGACTTTC | CASSFLGSGANVLTF | NA | few | TRBJ2-6 | TRBV28
TGTGCCAGTAGTGCTCAGGGGACCAGGGCGGCCCAGCATTTT | CASSAQGTRAAQHF | NA | NA | TRBJ1-5 | TRBV19
TGTGCCAGCTCACTTGGTGCCAGGGAGACAGATACGCAGTATTTT | CASSLGARETDTQYF | NA | NA | TRBJ2-3 | TRBV18
TGTGCCAGTAGTCCCTTCATAGGGGGCACTGAAGCTTTCTTT | CASSPFIGGTEAFF | NA | NA | TRBJ1-1 | TRBV19
TGTGCCAGTACTACACCTTCCTGGGCAGGGCAGGACTATGGCTACACCTTC | CASTTPSWAGQDYGYTF | NA | NA | TRBJ1-2 | TRBV19
TGTGCCAGCAGCGTAGGGCGACAGTTAAAGAACACTGAAGCTTTCTTT | CASSVGRQLKNTEAFF | NA | few | TRBJ1-1 | TRBV9
TGTGCCAGCAGCTTAGGGTCTGGGTTTTCAACTAATGAAAAACTGTTTTTT | CASSLGSGFSTNEKLFF | NA | medium-sized | TRBJ1-4 | TRBV7-5
TGTGCTAGTGGTTTAGGCAGGGTAGACGAGCAGTACTTC | CASGLGRVDEQYF | NA | few | TRBJ2-7 | TRBV12-5
TGTGCCAGCAGACCTGACAGAGACTATGGCTACACCTTC | CASRPDRDYGYTF | NA | few | TRBJ1-2 | TRBV7-1
TGTGCCAGCAGCCCGAGCCTGCCCGGTCAGCCCCAGCATTTT | CASSPSLPGQPQHF | NA | medium-sized | TRBJ1-5 | TRBV11-3
TGTGCCAGCAGCTCCAGCGGAACCTCTAATGAAAAACTGTTTTTT | CASSSSGTSNEKLFF | NA | few | TRBJ1-4 | TRBV11-3
TGCGCCAGCAGCCCCGAGACAGGCCGGAGGACTGAAGCTTTCTTT | CASSPETGRRTEAFF | NA | NA | TRBJ1-1 | TRBV5-1
TGTGCCAGCAGTACAACCGGGACAGGGACCTACGAGCAGTACTTC | CASSTTGTGTYEQYF | TRBD1 | few | TRBJ2-7 | TRBV6-8
TGCGCCAGCAGCACCGGAGGGGGTGCCGGTGAGCAGTTCTTC | CASSTGGGAGEQFF | NA | few | TRBJ2-1 | TRBV5-1